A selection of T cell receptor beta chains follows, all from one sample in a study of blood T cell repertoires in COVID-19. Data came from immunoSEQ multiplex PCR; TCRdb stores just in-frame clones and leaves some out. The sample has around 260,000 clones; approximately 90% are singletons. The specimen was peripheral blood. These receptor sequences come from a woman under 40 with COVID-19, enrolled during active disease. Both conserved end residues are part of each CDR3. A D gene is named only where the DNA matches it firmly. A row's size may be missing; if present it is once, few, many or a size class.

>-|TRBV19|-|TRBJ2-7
TGTGCCAGTAGTATGGGAGGGGGATACGAGCAGTACTTC
CASSMGGGYEQYF
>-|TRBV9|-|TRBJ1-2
TGTGCCAGCAGCGTTGATTGGGAGGGCAAGACTGGCTACACCTTC
CASSVDWEGKTGYTF
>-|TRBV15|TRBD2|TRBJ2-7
TGTGCCACCAGCAGAGAATTGGGACTAGCGGGAGGAATCGAGCAGTACTTC
CATSRELGLAGGIEQYF
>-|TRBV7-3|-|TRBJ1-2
TGTGCCAGCAGCCCTCCAGCGGTCGGTATGGATGGCTACACCTTC
CASSPPAVGMDGYTF
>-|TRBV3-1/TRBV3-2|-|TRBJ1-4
TGTGCCAGCAGCCAGGCAGGGCCAACTAATGAAAAACTGTTTTTT
CASSQAGPTNEKLFF
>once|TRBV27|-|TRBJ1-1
TGTGCCAGCTCGGGAGGTTCTATGAACACTGAAGCTTTCTTT
CASSGGSMNTEAFF
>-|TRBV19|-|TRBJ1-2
TGTGCCAGTAGTCCGCAGGTTTCTAACTATGGCTACACCTTC
CASSPQVSNYGYTF
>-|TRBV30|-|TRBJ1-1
TGTGCCTGGAGTGGGAGGGATGAAGCTTTCTTT
CAWSGRDEAFF
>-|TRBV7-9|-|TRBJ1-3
TGTGCCAGCAGCTTAGAGGTTGGTGTCAGGGGATGGCCTGGAAACACCATATATTTT
CASSLEVGVRGWPGNTIYF
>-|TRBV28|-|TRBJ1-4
TGTGCCAGCAGTTTTTCAGGGGACGAAAAACTGTTTTTT
CASSFSGDEKLFF
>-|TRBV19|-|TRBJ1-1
TGTGCCAGTAGTATAGTTCCGTGGAGCACTGAAGCTTTCTTT
CASSIVPWSTEAFF
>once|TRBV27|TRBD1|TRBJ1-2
TGTGCCAGCAGTTTGACAGGGCTCTATGGCTACACCTTC
CASSLTGLYGYTF
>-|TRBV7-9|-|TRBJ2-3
TGTGCCAGCAGCTTAACAGGTGGGATGGATACGCAGTATTTT
CASSLTGGMDTQYF
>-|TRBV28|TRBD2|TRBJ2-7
TGTGCCAGCAGCCCCAGCGGGAGTACCGGAGACGAGCAGTACTTC
CASSPSGSTGDEQYF
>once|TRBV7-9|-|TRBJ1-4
TGTGCCAGCAGCTCCCCCGGGAGTTATGAAAAACTGTTTTTT
CASSSPGSYEKLFF
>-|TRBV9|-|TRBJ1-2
TGTGCCAGCAGCGGTTGGGGGGACTATGGCTACACCTTC
CASSGWGDYGYTF
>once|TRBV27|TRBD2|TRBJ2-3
TGTGCCAGCAGTTTTGGGAGGGGAGCGACAGATACGCAGTATTTT
CASSFGRGATDTQYF
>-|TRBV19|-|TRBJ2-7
TGTGCCAGTAGTATAGCCGGCCGGGCGGGGGAGCAGTACTTC
CASSIAGRAGEQYF
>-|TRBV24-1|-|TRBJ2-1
TGTGCCACCAGTCATAGCAGGGGCAATGAGCAGTTCTTC
CATSHSRGNEQFF
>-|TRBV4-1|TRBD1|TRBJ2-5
TGCGCCAGCAGCCAAGCCGGGACAGGGGGTCAAGAGACCCAGTACTTC
CASSQAGTGGQETQYF